These T cell receptor beta chains were read from a single sample in a study of radiation and T cells in renal cell carcinoma. The repertoire was sequenced with immunoSEQ multiplex PCR; TCRdb's copy has only in-frame clones and lacks some. The table records roughly 160,000 clones, approximately 90% of them present only once. This specimen consisted of blood, obtained from a patient whose treatment included radiotherapy and nephrectomy. Source of these receptors: a woman aged 45-59 years with renal cell carcinoma. CDR3s include the opening cysteine and the closing phenylalanine or tryptophan. The D gene is left open where the match is weak. Size tells how often a clone was seen (once, few, many) or the class of an expanded clone, and some rows leave it out.

D,size,J,V,DNA,CDR3
TRBD2,NA,TRBJ2-3,TRBV6-5,TGTGCCAGCAGTTACTCGCGGGGGAACACAGATACGCAGTATTTT,CASSYSRGNTDTQYF
NA,once,TRBJ2-5,TRBV7-9,TGTGCCAGCAGCTTCTCACGGGGAGTACAAGAGACCCAGTACTTC,CASSFSRGVQETQYF
NA,NA,TRBJ2-5,TRBV28,TGTGCCAGCAGTCCCATTGGGGTCGGTATTGGCCAAGAGACCCAGTACTTC,CASSPIGVGIGQETQYF
NA,NA,TRBJ2-7,TRBV7-9,TGTGCCAGCAGCTTGTCCCGGGTCTCCAGCGAGCAGTACTTC,CASSLSRVSSEQYF
NA,many,TRBJ1-1,TRBV5-1,TGCGCCAGCAGCTTGTCGACAGTGAACACTGAAGCTTTCTTT,CASSLSTVNTEAFF
TRBD1,NA,TRBJ2-5,TRBV5-1,TGCGCCAGCAGCCTCCAGACAGGGGAAGAGACCCAGTACTTC,CASSLQTGEETQYF
NA,NA,TRBJ1-3,TRBV5-1,TGCGCCAGCAGCTTAGGGCAGCAGAGCTCTGGAAACACCATATATTTT,CASSLGQQSSGNTIYF
TRBD1,NA,TRBJ2-7,TRBV5-4,TGTGCCAGCAGCTACGGACAGGGGGCCTACGAGCAGTACTTC,CASSYGQGAYEQYF
TRBD2,NA,TRBJ2-7,TRBV9,TGTGCCAGCAGCGAGGAGGGCGAGCTAGCGGGGGGCAGCTCCTACGAGCAGTACTTC,CASSEEGELAGGSSYEQYF
NA,NA,TRBJ2-3,TRBV19,TGTGCCAGTAAAGAGGGCGGATTAATTGACACAGATACGCAGTATTTT,CASKEGGLIDTDTQYF